A selection of T cell receptor beta chains follows, all from one sample in a study of T cells in localized non-small cell lung cancer. Here immunoSEQ multiplex PCR was the method, and the copy in TCRdb shows in-frame clones only, minus some. The data show over 3,500 clones, 90% to 95% seen once. The source was peripheral blood, collected before any cancer treatment. These receptor sequences come from a woman aged 35 to 70 with stage I lung adenocarcinoma. Each CDR3 is given with its conserved first and last residue. A D gene is named only where the DNA matches it firmly. Where a row states a size, it is once, few, many or the class of an expanded clone; other rows omit it.

>TRBJ2-5|.|.|TRBV7-8
CASSYRLGYETQYF
TGTGCCAGCAGCTACAGACTAGGGTATGAGACCCAGTACTTC
>TRBJ1-4|.|.|TRBV5-1
CASSMGTGNEKLFF
TGCGCCAGCAGCATGGGGACGGGTAATGAAAAACTGTTTTTT
>TRBJ2-7|.|.|TRBV18
CASSPQAGTAPEQYF
TGTGCCAGCTCACCACAAGCAGGGACCGCCCCCGAGCAGTACTTC
>TRBJ2-1|.|TRBD2|TRBV7-3
CASSRAGVSYNEQFF
TGTGCCAGCAGCCGAGCGGGAGTCTCCTACAATGAGCAGTTCTTC
>TRBJ1-2|.|.|TRBV5-5
CASSFDINYGYTF
TGTGCCAGCAGCTTCGACATCAACTATGGCTACACCTTC
>TRBJ1-1|.|TRBD1|TRBV19
CASSMRTGAMNTEAFF
TGTGCCAGTAGTATGCGGACAGGGGCAATGAACACTGAAGCTTTCTTT
>TRBJ1-1|.|.|TRBV18
CASSPKRENTEAFF
TGTGCCAGCTCACCAAAACGGGAGAACACTGAAGCTTTCTTT
>TRBJ2-7|.|TRBD1|TRBV10-2
CATWDRADEQYF
TGCGCCACCTGGGACAGGGCCGACGAGCAGTACTTC
>TRBJ2-6|.|.|TRBV10-1
CASSTSIAQSRANVLTF
TGCGCCAGCAGTACTTCAATCGCACAAAGTCGGGCCAACGTCCTGACTTTC
>TRBJ2-1|.|TRBD2|TRBV27
CALQKRASGISATYNEQFF
TGTGCCCTACAAAAAAGGGCTAGCGGGATTTCCGCGACCTACAATGAGCAGTTCTTC
>TRBJ2-1|.|.|TRBV2
CASTVEASYNEQFF
TGTGCCAGCACGGTGGAGGCTTCCTACAATGAGCAGTTCTTC
>TRBJ2-1|.|TRBD2|TRBV11-2
CASSLDVGGIYNEQFF
TGTGCCAGCAGCTTAGATGTGGGGGGGATCTACAATGAGCAGTTCTTC
>TRBJ1-2|.|TRBD1|TRBV19
CASSRQGNGYTF
TGTGCCAGTAGCCGACAGGGGAATGGCTACACCTTC
>TRBJ1-1|once|.|TRBV6-5
CASSYGSYALAEAFF
TGTGCCAGCAGTTACGGTTCATATGCCCTCGCTGAAGCTTTCTTT
>TRBJ1-3|.|.|TRBV6-1
CASTGGAGNTIYF
TGTGCCAGTACCGGGGGTGCTGGAAACACCATATATTTT
>TRBJ1-3|.|.|TRBV6-4
CASSDTAEGNTIYF
TGTGCCAGCAGTGACACGGCTGAAGGAAACACCATATATTTT
>TRBJ2-2|.|.|TRBV19
CASSMGFGRGTSTGELFF
TGTGCCAGTAGTATGGGTTTCGGGCGAGGAACGAGCACCGGGGAGCTGTTTTTT
>TRBJ2-3|.|.|TRBV11-2
CASSPFSSSGTDTQYF
TGTGCCAGCAGCCCTTTTTCGTCTAGCGGCACAGATACGCAGTATTTT
>TRBJ1-3|once|.|TRBV30
CAWSVPGAGNTIYF
TGTGCCTGGAGTGTACCGGGGGCTGGAAACACCATATATTTT
>TRBJ1-5|.|.|TRBV7-9
CASSLGGVGNQPQHF
TGTGCCAGCAGCTTAGGTGGCGTAGGGAATCAGCCCCAGCATTTT
>TRBJ1-1|.|.|TRBV18
CASSLSDTEAFF
TGTGCCAGCTCACTCTCGGACACTGAAGCTTTCTTT
>TRBJ2-3|.|.|TRBV18
CASSLYTDTQYF
TGTGCCAGCTCACTATACACAGATACGCAGTATTTT
>TRBJ1-1|.|.|TRBV6-6
CASSLVENTEAFF
TGTGCCAGCAGCTTAGTAGAGAACACTGAAGCTTTCTTT
>TRBJ2-5|.|TRBD2|TRBV14
CASSSRTSGRGEETQYF
TGTGCCAGCAGCTCCCGGACTAGCGGGAGAGGAGAAGAGACCCAGTACTTC
>TRBJ2-5|.|.|TRBV9
CASSVGLGGYYETQYF
TGTGCCAGCAGCGTGGGACTTGGGGGGTATTATGAGACCCAGTACTTC
>TRBJ1-4|once|.|TRBV29-1
CSVGGGEKLFF
TGCAGCGTTGGTGGGGGGGAAAAACTGTTTTTT
>TRBJ1-1|once|TRBD1|TRBV5-4
CASSLGGTGAKTDTEAFF
TGTGCCAGCAGCTTGGGTGGGACAGGGGCTAAAACCGACACTGAAGCTTTCTTT
>TRBJ2-1|.|TRBD2|TRBV7-9
CASTASGRINNEQFF
TGTGCCAGCACCGCTAGCGGGAGGATCAACAATGAGCAGTTCTTC
>TRBJ2-5|.|.|TRBV30
CAWKGTDQETQYF
TGTGCCTGGAAGGGGACGGATCAAGAGACCCAGTACTTC
>TRBJ2-6|.|.|TRBV7-9
CASSLAGRGTGANVLTF
TGTGCCAGCAGCTTAGCCGGCAGGGGAACTGGGGCCAACGTCCTGACTTTC
>TRBJ2-1|.|.|TRBV10-3
CAISESAGLSSSYNEQFF
TGTGCCATCAGTGAGTCGGCGGGCTTGTCGAGCTCCTACAATGAGCAGTTCTTC
>TRBJ1-2|.|TRBD1|TRBV29-1
CSVITGAYGYTF
TGCAGCGTGATTACAGGGGCCTATGGCTACACCTTC
>TRBJ2-6|.|.|TRBV28
CASSLQGGSGANVLTF
TGTGCCAGCAGTTTACAGGGCGGATCTGGGGCCAACGTCCTGACTTTC
>TRBJ2-7|.|TRBD2|TRBV5-4
CASSLWTSGSSEQYF
TGTGCCAGCAGCTTGTGGACTAGCGGGAGTAGCGAGCAGTACTTC
>TRBJ1-3|.|.|TRBV5-1
CASSVYGTSRRDTIYF
TGCGCCAGCAGCGTATACGGGACCTCTAGGAGGGACACCATATATTTT
>TRBJ1-6|.|TRBD1|TRBV5-1
CASSAGTGYNSPLHF
TGCGCCAGCAGCGCGGGGACAGGCTATAATTCACCCCTCCACTTT
>TRBJ2-7|once|TRBD2|TRBV11-2
CASSSLSGGGAYEQYF
TGTGCCAGCAGCTCCCTTAGCGGGGGTGGGGCTTACGAGCAGTACTTC
>TRBJ2-1|.|.|TRBV12-5
CASGPPGGGVGNEQFF
TGTGCTAGTGGTCCCCCTGGGGGTGGGGTTGGCAATGAGCAGTTCTTC